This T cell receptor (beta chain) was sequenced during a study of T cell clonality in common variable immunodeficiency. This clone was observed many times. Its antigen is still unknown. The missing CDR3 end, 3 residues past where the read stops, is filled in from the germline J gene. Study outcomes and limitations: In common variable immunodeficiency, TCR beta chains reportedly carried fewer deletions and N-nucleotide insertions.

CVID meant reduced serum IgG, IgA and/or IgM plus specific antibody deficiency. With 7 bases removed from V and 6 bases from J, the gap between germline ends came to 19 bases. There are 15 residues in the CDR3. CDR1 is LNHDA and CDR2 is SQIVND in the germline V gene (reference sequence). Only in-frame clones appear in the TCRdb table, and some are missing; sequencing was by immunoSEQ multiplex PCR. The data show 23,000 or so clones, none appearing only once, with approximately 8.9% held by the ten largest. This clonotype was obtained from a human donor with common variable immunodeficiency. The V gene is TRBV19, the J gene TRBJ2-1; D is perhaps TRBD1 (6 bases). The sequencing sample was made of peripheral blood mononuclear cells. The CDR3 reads CASTKLQGTRNEQFF. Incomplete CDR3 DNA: TGTGCCAGTACTAAACTGCAGGGGACCCGCAATGAG.